This TCR beta chain was documented in a study of T cells after yellow fever vaccination. Study-wide points: Repertoires sorted by FACS could include abundant clonotypes that are contaminants from the bulk population. On re-exposure, the response was weaker but peaked faster, at day 5 versus 15.

UMIs were added to TCR cDNA along with a universal primer site when it was made by 5'RACE template switching. MiXCR, applied by TCRdb to the 5' RACE reads, yields one record per CDR3 protein. The sample carries under 600,000 distinct CDR3 sequences, roughly 14% recorded once. Germline CDR1 LNHNV, CDR2 YYDKDF (reference sequence). This CDR3 contains 16 residues. Trimming pared 6 bases from V and 3 bases from J, leaving 18 bases between. This clonotype was observed a handful of times. Its antigen is not known. V and J are TRBV15 and TRBJ2-1, with D hard to call. The source is a man younger than 45 who received the YFV17D yellow fever vaccine. Sample: PBMCs, taken on the day of the yellow fever booster vaccination. In DNA form, the CDR3 reads TGTGCCACCAGACCCGGACCGAGTACCCTCTACAATGAGCAGTTCTTC. Translated: CATRPGPSTLYNEQFF.